This T cell receptor beta chain derives from a study of beta chain features in type 1 diabetes. Study-level results: Naive, central memory and regulatory TCRB repertoires appeared more similar among patients than healthy donors. VDJ junctions from type 1 diabetes patients carried fewer insertions and larger deletions. Among all four CD4+ subsets, Type 1 diabetes patients had TCRB CDR3s that were moderately but significantly shorter.

The whole isolated RNA underwent reverse transcription, so sequencing captured expressed TCRB transcripts. Sequencing used immunoSEQ multiplex PCR; TCRdb keeps in-frame clones, though not all of them. The table lists more than 300,000 clones, about 16% of them singletons. Only one heparinised blood draw was taken per donor, and its volume averaged approximately 0.11 L. With regard to this clone: What it binds is not known.

The V gene lost 3 bases and the J gene lost 4 bases, with 16 bases spanning the gap. Looked up from germline, CDR1 is SGDLS and CDR2 is YYNGEE. The length of the CDR3 is 15 residues. V gene TRBV9 combines with J gene TRBJ1-1; D is possibly TRBD1 (6 bases). The sequenced sample consisted of naive CD4+ T cells from blood. The clonotype originates from a woman aged 18-35 years in good health. The CDR3 protein is CASSGAGAPGTEAFF. CDR3 nucleotides: TGTGCCAGCAGCGGCGCAGGGGCGCCGGGCACTGAAGCTTTCTTT.